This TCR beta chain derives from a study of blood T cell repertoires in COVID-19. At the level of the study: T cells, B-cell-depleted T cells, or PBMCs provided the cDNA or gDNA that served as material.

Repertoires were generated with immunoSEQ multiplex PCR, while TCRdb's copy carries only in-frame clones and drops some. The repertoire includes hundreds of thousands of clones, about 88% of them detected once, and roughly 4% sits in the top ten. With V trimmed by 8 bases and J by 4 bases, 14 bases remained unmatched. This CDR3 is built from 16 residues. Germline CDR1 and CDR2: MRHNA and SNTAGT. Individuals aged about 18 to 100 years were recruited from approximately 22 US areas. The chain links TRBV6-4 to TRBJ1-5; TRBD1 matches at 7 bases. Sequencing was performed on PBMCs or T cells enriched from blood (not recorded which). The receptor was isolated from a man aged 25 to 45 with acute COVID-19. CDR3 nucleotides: TGTGCCAGCCGACCCTTCTCAGGGGGGAGGAATCAGCCCCAGCATTTT. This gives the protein CASRPFSGGRNQPQHF.